One sample yielded the 17 T cell receptor beta chains listed below, sequenced in a study of human T cells and chemical hapten exposure. As to time point: patch test 2, 6 weeks after DPC sensitization. Treatment noted: therapeutic diphenylcyclopropenone sensitization with weekly scalp DPC. TCRdb re-analysed the RACE reads in MiXCR, keeping a single row per CDR3 protein. The profile shows under 450,000 distinct CDR3 sequences, about 6% of them singletons. The source was whole blood, collected in connection with sensitization to the hapten diphenylcyclopropenone (DPC). The receptors were gathered from a woman aged 18-35 years with alopecia areata. Some clones in this sample may be carry-over from other donors' samples.

The rearrangement uses TRBV5-1 and TRBJ1-6; no firm D call. Germline V CDR1 and CDR2: SGHRS, YFSETQ. Deletions cut 10 bases from V and 8 bases from J, with 7 bases between. The CDR3 is 10 residues long. CDR3 sequence reads: CAGKHSPLHF. The CDR3 DNA reads TGCGCCGGGAAACATTCACCCCTCCACTTT. The variable domain in full, completed from reference TRBV5-1 and TRBJ1-6, reads KAGVTQTPRYLIKTRGQQVTLSCSPISGHRSVSWYQQTPGQGLQFLFEYFSETQRNKGNFPGRFSGRQFSNSRSEMNVSTLELGDSALYLCAGKHSPLHFGNGTRLTVT.

The V and J genes are TRBV29-1 and TRBJ1-1; D is unclear. Germline V gene sequence: CDR1 SQVTM, CDR2 ANQGSEA. There are 13 residues in the CDR3. V gave up 1 base and J gave up 3 bases, with 9 bases separating them. CDR3 protein: CSVEVGRYTEAFF. The DNA for the CDR3 is TGCAGCGTTGAAGTAGGGAGGTACACTGAAGCTTTCTTT.

This clonotype showed up just a few times. The V call is TRBV20-1, the J call TRBJ1-3; D not resolved. Trimming pared 5 bases from V and 6 bases from J, leaving 11 bases between. This CDR3 has 12 residues. Germline assignment: CDR1 DFQATT and CDR2 SNEGSKA (reference sequence). The CDR3 bases are TGCAGTGCTCCCGGCGGAACAAACACCATATATTTT. Protein: CSAPGGTNTIYF.

The table lists this clonotype with a few counts. This sequence joins TRBV19 and TRBJ2-6; D is unresolved. The CDR3 has 15 residues. The germline gives CDR1 LNHDA, CDR2 SQIVND (reference sequence). The V and J ends lost 7 bases and 0 bases respectively, with 10 bases between them. CDR3 sequence (DNA): TGTGCCAGTAAACCTACAGTCTCTGGGGCCAACGTCCTGACTTTC. Translation: CASKPTVSGANVLTF.

V usage is TRBV5-1 and J usage is TRBJ2-5; 9 bases agree with TRBD2. Germline V gives CDR1 SGHRS, CDR2 YFSETQ. J gave up 5 bases and V 4 bases, and 9 bases lay outside the gene matches. This CDR3 comprises 15 residues. The CDR3 here is CASSTGTSTGETQYF. DNA for the CDR3: TGCGCCAGCAGCACGGGGACTAGCACGGGGGAGACCCAGTACTTC.

The sample holds a few counts of this clonotype. The chain combines TRBV3-1 with TRBJ2-7; D is perhaps TRBD1 (6 bases). V was cut by 1 base and J by 3 bases, with 10 bases left in between. The CDR3 has 14 residues. CDR1 and CDR2 (germline): LGHDT, YNNKEL (reference sequence). CDR3 loop: CASSQVTQGYEQYF. CDR3 bases: TGTGCCAGCAGCCAAGTTACACAGGGCTACGAGCAGTACTTC.

This clonotype was seen at least ten times. The chain combines TRBV12-3 or TRBV12-4 with TRBJ1-4, with D unclear. This CDR3 spans 14 amino acids. Trimming pared 6 bases from V and 1 base from J, leaving 9 bases between. CDR3 protein: CASREQITNEKLFF. For the CDR3, the DNA is TGTGCCAGCAGAGAACAGATAACTAATGAAAAACTGTTTTTT.

The chain combines TRBV2 with TRBJ1-5, with 8 bases lining up with TRBD1. The CDR3 runs 15 residues. V was clipped by 7 bases and J by 8 bases; unmatched bases: 13. Germline values: CDR1 SNHLY, CDR2 FYNNEI. CDR3 coding DNA: TGTGCCAGCAAAGGGTGGGGACAGGTGCCGGAGCCCCAGCATTTT. Encoded protein: CASKGWGQVPEPQHF.

This rearrangement joins TRBV9 to TRBJ2-3, with 10 bases matching TRBD1. The CDR3 extends over 15 amino acids. The trim removed 0 bases at V and 4 bases at J, leaving 2 bases unmatched. Germline assignment: CDR1 SGDLS and CDR2 YYNGEE. CDR3 loop: CASSVGQGAPDTQYF. As DNA, the CDR3 is TGTGCCAGCAGCGTAGGACAGGGGGCCCCAGATACGCAGTATTTT.

This clonotype came up many times. V and J are TRBV12-3 or TRBV12-4 and TRBJ2-6, with D unresolved. The V end lost 1 base, the J end lost 8 bases, and 6 bases lay between the germline ends. The CDR3 sequence is 13 residues long. The CDR3 region is CASSLGSPNVLTF. The CDR3 DNA follows: TGTGCCAGCAGTTTAGGTAGCCCCAACGTCCTGACTTTC.

The rearrangement joins TRBV11-2 to TRBJ1-1; 9 bases are shared with TRBD1. After removal of 8 bases from V and 6 bases from J, the junction contained 7 bases not matched to a gene. Germline CDR1 SGHAT, CDR2 FQNNGV. CDR3 size: 13 residues. CDR3 DNA: TGTGCCAGCTATGGACAGGGGCAAGCTGAAGCTTTCTTT. The encoded protein is CASYGQGQAEAFF.

In this sample, this clonotype turned up many times. The chain employs TRBV12-3 or TRBV12-4 and TRBJ1-1; no clear D. V lost 7 bases and J lost 0, with 9 bases in between. The CDR3 is made up of 13 amino acids. CDR3 sequence (DNA): TGTGCCAGCAAAGCGAGTGTGAACACTGAAGCTTTCTTT. It specifies CASKASVNTEAFF.

V gene TRBV7-2 combines with J gene TRBJ2-5, with 12 bases identical to TRBD2. Germline loops: CDR1 SGHTA, CDR2 FQGNSA. The length of the CDR3 is 16 residues. V gave up 0 bases and J gave up 6 bases; unmatched junction bases: 5. CDR3 protein: CASSLAPSGGVKTQYF. The CDR3 DNA is TGTGCCAGCAGCTTAGCCCCTAGCGGGGGGGTAAAGACCCAGTACTTC. Complete variable domain (other parts from reference TRBV7-2 and TRBJ2-5): GAGVSQSPSNKVTEKGKDVELRCDPISGHTALYWYRQSLGQGLEFLIYFQGNSAPDKSGLPSDRFSAERTGGSVSTLTIQRTQQEDSAVYLCASSLAPSGGVKTQYFGPGTRLLVL.

The sample holds many counts of this clonotype. The gene calls are TRBV7-2 and TRBJ2-3; 10 positions agree with TRBD2. The CDR3 consists of 15 residues. Unmatched junction bases numbered 6, after V lost 8 bases and J lost 1 base. The germline V gene has CDR1 SGHTA and CDR2 FQGNSA. The CDR3 bases are TGTGCCAGCTGTCCTAGCGGGGGTTGCACAGATACGCAGTATTTT. Amino acid sequence: CASCPSGGCTDTQYF.

This clonotype occurred many times. This rearrangement joins TRBV5-1 to TRBJ1-4; D is uncertain. The CDR3 totals 13 residues. From germline, CDR1 is SGHRS and CDR2 YFSETQ. V was cut by 0 bases and J by 4 bases, with 4 bases left in between. The CDR3 reads CASSLENNEKLFF. In DNA, the CDR3 is TGCGCCAGCAGCTTGGAAAATAATGAAAAACTGTTTTTT.

This clonotype was seen only a few times. The V and J genes are TRBV5-5 and TRBJ1-2, with D possibly matching TRBD1 (6 bases). The CDR3 covers 14 residues. In germline, CDR1 is SGHKS, CDR2 YYEKEE (reference sequence). Trimming took 1 base from V and 4 from J, leaving 11 bases between them. In DNA, the CDR3 is TGTGCCAGCAGCTTGTTTGGACAGTTCTATGGCTACACCTTC. Translated, it gives CASSLFGQFYGYTF. The full variable domain, rest sourced from reference TRBV5-5 and TRBJ1-2, is DAGVTQSPTHLIKTRGQQVTLRCSPISGHKSVSWYQQVLGQGPQFIFQYYEKEERGRGNFPDRFSARQFPNYSSELNVNALLLGDSALYLCASSLFGQFYGYTFGSGTRLTVV.

CDR3 region: CASSPGPGTVSYEQYF. The CDR3 bases are TGCGCCAGCAGCCCGGGCCCCGGGACGGTCTCCTACGAGCAGTACTTC. The rearrangement joins TRBV5-1 to TRBJ2-7; D assignment may be TRBD1 or TRBD2 (5 bases each). Trimming removed 4 bases at V and 0 bases at J, with 17 bases between. Germline V gene data show CDR1 as SGHRS and CDR2 as YFSETQ. The CDR3 is 16 residues long.